This TCR beta chain originates from a study of blood T cells in healthy people across ages. A J-beta primer mix and a sample-barcoded 5' primer were used in a second PCR of about 7 to 12 cycles. TCRdb independently ran MiXCR on the 5' RACE reads; one entry per CDR3 protein. The repertoire includes some 760,000 distinct CDR3 sequences, roughly 25% of them detected once, and 9.4% sits in the top ten. Healthy Caucasians from Russia aged about 6 to 95 served as donors. Per individual sample, total RNA of at least 5.5 micrograms was extracted. V dropped 2 bases and J dropped 2; count of bases not matched to a gene: 4. The CDR3 spans 15 residues. Per germline, CDR1 MNHEY and CDR2 SVGAGI. These data were likewise used in another study, on T cells of mothers and their children.

Sequencing was performed on blood. J is TRBJ2-5 and V is TRBV6-5, with 8 bases aligning to TRBD1. This TCR came from a boy between 10 and 17 years old in good health. The chain's CDR3 is CASSYGGQGQETQYF. CDR3 sequence (DNA): TGTGCCAGCAGTTACGGTGGACAGGGACAAGAGACCCAGTACTTC.